One sample yielded the 9 T cell receptor beta chains listed below, sequenced in a study of control samples from healthy donors and cancer patients. Produced via immunoSEQ multiplex PCR; TCRdb's table is partial and in-frame only. The sample shows about 120,000 clones, 80% to 90% of them seen only once. Sequencing input: PBMCs. The receptors here all came from a woman in her forties or fifties with colorectal cancer.

On this clone: Different DNA sequences within this sample yield the same CDR3. The rearrangement uses TRBV6-5 and TRBJ1-1; 10 bases are shared with TRBD1. The ends lost 8 bases at V and 4 bases at J; junction bases unmatched: 4. Germline V gives CDR1 MNHEY, CDR2 SVGAGI. The CDR3 extends over 13 amino acids. This CDR3 is CASRQGAGTEAFF. In DNA, the CDR3 is TGTGCCAGCCGACAGGGGGCGGGCACTGAAGCTTTCTTT.

The chain recombines TRBV6-5 with TRBJ2-5, with 9 bases aligning to TRBD1. CDR1 MNHEY and CDR2 SVGAGI come from the germline V gene. The junction had 6 bases not matched to a gene; V was cut back by 4 bases and J by 3 bases. The CDR3 runs 15 residues. The DNA for the CDR3 is TGTGCCAGCAGTTCCCGGGACAGGGCAGAAGAGACCCAGTACTTC. Its translation is CASSSRDRAEETQYF.

CDR3 amino acids: CASSGGLTTDTQYF. DNA of the CDR3: TGTGCCAGCAGCGGGGGACTTACCACAGATACGCAGTATTTT. The gene calls are TRBV13 and TRBJ2-3, with a weak D call TRBD2 (6 bases). Trimming shortened V by 5 bases and J by 2 bases, and 11 bases separated the two germline ends. The CDR3 is made up of 14 amino acids. CDR1 and CDR2 (germline): PRHDT, FYEKMQ (reference sequence).

The chain is built from TRBV11-2 and TRBJ2-5; a possible D gene is TRBD2 (6 bases). V gave up 4 bases and J gave up 2 bases, with 11 bases separating them. The CDR3 is made up of 14 amino acids. CDR1 SGHAT and CDR2 FQNNGV come from the germline V gene. CDR3 in DNA: TGTGCCAGCAGCTCCCTCGGGGGACAAGAGACCCAGTACTTC. It yields the protein CASSSLGGQETQYF.

V gene TRBV29-1 combines with J gene TRBJ2-4; D unresolved. CDR3 length: 13 residues. V gave up 4 bases and J gave up 0 bases, with 7 bases separating them. From germline, CDR1 is SQVTM and CDR2 ANQGSEA. For the CDR3, the DNA is TGCAGCGTTGCCCCAGCAGCCAAAAACATTCAGTACTTC. Translated, it gives CSVAPAAKNIQYF.

This sequence joins TRBV9 and TRBJ2-1, with 10 nucleotides matching TRBD1. The CDR3 is made up of 15 amino acids. V was pared by 3 bases and J by 2 bases, with 2 bases of the junction left unmatched. Per the germline V gene, CDR1 is SGDLS and CDR2 is YYNGEE. In DNA form, the CDR3 reads TGTGCCAGCAGCGCGGGACAGGGGCCCTACAATGAGCAGTTCTTC. Its protein is CASSAGQGPYNEQFF.

The chain combines TRBV7-8 with TRBJ1-1; D not certain. The CDR3 is made up of 11 amino acids. Germline lookup yields CDR1 SGHVS and CDR2 FQNEAQ. Between the trimmed V and J ends, which lost 5 bases and 11 bases, there was a span of 12 bases. The CDR3: CASSLRDVAFF. The CDR3 region has the DNA TGTGCCAGCAGCCTCCGTGACGTGGCTTTCTTT.

V is TRBV11-2 and J is TRBJ2-5; D is perhaps TRBD2 (7 bases). The germline V and J ends were trimmed by 5 bases and 1 base, with 17 bases remaining between them. This CDR3 contains 16 residues. The germline CDR1 and CDR2 sequences are SGHAT and FQNNGV. For the CDR3, the DNA is TGTGCCAGCAGCCGTTCTCGCGGGGGCTTCCAAGAGACCCAGTACTTC. Translation: CASSRSRGGFQETQYF.

The chain employs TRBV11-1 and TRBJ2-7; D may correspond to TRBD1 or TRBD2 (5 bases each). V dropped 5 bases and J dropped 2 bases, with 13 bases sitting between them. This CDR3 has 14 residues. Germline V gives CDR1 SGHAT, CDR2 FQDESV (reference sequence). CDR3 loop: CASSLGRETYEQYF. Written as DNA, the CDR3 is TGTGCCAGCAGCCTCGGCAGGGAGACCTACGAGCAGTACTTC.